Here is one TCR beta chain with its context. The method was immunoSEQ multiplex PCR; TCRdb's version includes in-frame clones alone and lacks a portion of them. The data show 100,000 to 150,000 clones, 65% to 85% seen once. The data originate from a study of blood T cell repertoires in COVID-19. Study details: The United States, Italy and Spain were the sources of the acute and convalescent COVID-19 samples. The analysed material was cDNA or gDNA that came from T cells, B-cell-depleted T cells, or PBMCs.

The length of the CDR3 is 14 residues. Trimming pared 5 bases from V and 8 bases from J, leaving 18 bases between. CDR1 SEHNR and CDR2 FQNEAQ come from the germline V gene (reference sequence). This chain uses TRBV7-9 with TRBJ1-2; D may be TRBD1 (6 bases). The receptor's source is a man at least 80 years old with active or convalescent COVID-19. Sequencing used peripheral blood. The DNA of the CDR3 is TGTGCCAGCAGCGACGGGACACTCCCGCTAGGCTACACCTTC. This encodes CASSDGTLPLGYTF.